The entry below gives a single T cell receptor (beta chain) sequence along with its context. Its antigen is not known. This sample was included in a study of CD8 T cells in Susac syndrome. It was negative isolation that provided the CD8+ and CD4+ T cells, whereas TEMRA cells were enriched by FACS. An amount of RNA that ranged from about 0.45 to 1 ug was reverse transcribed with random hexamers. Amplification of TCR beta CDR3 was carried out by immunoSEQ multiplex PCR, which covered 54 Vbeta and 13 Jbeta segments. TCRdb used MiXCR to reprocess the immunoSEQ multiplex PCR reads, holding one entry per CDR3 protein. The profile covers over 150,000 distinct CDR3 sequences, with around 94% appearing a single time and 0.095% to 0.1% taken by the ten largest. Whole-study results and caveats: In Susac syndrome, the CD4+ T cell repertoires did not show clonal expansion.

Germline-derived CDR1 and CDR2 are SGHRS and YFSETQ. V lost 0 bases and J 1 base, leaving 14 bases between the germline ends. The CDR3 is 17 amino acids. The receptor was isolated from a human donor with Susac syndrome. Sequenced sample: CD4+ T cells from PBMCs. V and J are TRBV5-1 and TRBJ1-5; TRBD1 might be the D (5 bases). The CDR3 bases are TGCGCCAGCAGCTTGGGGGGGGGTTCTCAAAGCAATCAGCCCCAGCATTTT. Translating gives CASSLGGGSQSNQPQHF.